This T cell receptor beta chain was identified in a study of CD8 T cells in ankylosing spondylitis (dated by TCRdb to the late 2010s). Turning to the overall study: To find TCR variants linked to disease, the study profiled T cell receptor beta repertoires in ankylosing spondylitis patients and healthy donors. The full study cohort comprised around 23 ankylosing spondylitis patients and about a hundred healthy donors. Peripheral blood was sampled, and synovial fluid was also collected from ankylosing spondylitis patients. General study outcomes and caveats: The disease-linked clones showed a CD8+ phenotype and occurred at relatively low frequencies in peripheral blood. Significant enrichment of the disease-linked clones was reported in matched synovial fluid samples from ankylosing spondylitis patients. A TCR beta motif of fewer than 10 highly homologous amino acid variants appeared characteristic of blood from ankylosing spondylitis patients. Some of the motif variants had been reported before in the synovial fluid and blood of reactive arthritis patients, a finding that suggests common disease-initiation mechanisms.

The table lists this clonotype with many counts. This clone's antigen is unknown. Qualities for individual bases were not recorded, and no much larger clone is one base off. From V the trimming removes 3 bases and from J it removes 4 bases, while the gene matches leave 6 bases of the junction unaccounted for. The CDR3, cysteine through phenylalanine, is 17 amino acids long. Solely the CDR3 DNA is kept, with 51 bases framed from the first base. The sequencer was an Illumina HiSeq 2500. Quantitative 5'-RACE with molecular barcodes was the method used to prepare the TCR beta libraries. The original methods were these. To identify disease-linked TCR variants, a new computational method was used, one built on a probabilistic model of VDJ rearrangement. TCRdb's own reprocessing of the public reads used fastp at Q25 and MiXCR and kept productive beta chains. Rows with a matching CDR3 protein are joined into one entry that keeps the most common DNA and genes. TCRdb's processing, not the authors', yielded these V and J calls. This sample has fewer than 400,000 distinct CDR3 sequences in its table, and roughly 8% of those were observed once. 13% to 15% of the sample belongs to the ten largest clones.

This TCR was recovered from a male donor with ankylosing spondylitis. In this chain, TRBV12-3 or TRBV12-4 is recombined with TRBJ2-5; the junction holds 15 bases that match TRBD2. The sequenced sample consisted of blood, either unsorted or a sorted T cell fraction (not recorded which). CDR3 protein: CASSLGLAGGTGETQYF. The DNA sequence is as follows: TGTGCCAGCAGTTTGGGACTAGCGGGAGGCACCGGAGAGACCCAGTACTTC.